Listed below are T cell receptor beta chains from one sample, sequenced in a study of blood T cell repertoires in COVID-19. Clones were sequenced by immunoSEQ multiplex PCR, and TCRdb holds only the in-frame ones, with some missing. The sample carries 95,000 to 110,000 clones, approximately 81% recorded once. Source material: peripheral blood. The source is a human donor in a cohort sampled during active COVID-19. Both conserved end residues are part of each CDR3. The order of the fields is clone size, D gene, V gene, J gene, CDR3 DNA, CDR3 protein. D genes are given only for firm matches. Only some rows state a clone size, as once, few, many or a class for expanded clones.

.	TRBD1	TRBV24-1	TRBJ1-4	TGTGCCACCAGTGACCCCGGGACAGGGGGCGGGGAAAAACTGTTTTTT	CATSDPGTGGGEKLFF
.	TRBD1	TRBV4-2	TRBJ1-2	TGTGCCAGCAGCCCACAAGATCCGGGACAGGGGATCTATGGCTACACCTTC	CASSPQDPGQGIYGYTF
.	.	TRBV30	TRBJ1-2	TGTGCCTGGAGCCCCGGACAGAACTATGGCTACACCTTC	CAWSPGQNYGYTF
.	TRBD2	TRBV5-4	TRBJ2-7	TGTGCCAGCAGCTTGTCTGGACTAGCGGGAGGCGAGCAGTACTTC	CASSLSGLAGGEQYF
.	.	TRBV19	TRBJ2-7	TGTGCCAGTAGTATGACTAGTTCCCCCTACGAGCAGTACTTC	CASSMTSSPYEQYF
.	TRBD1	TRBV6-5	TRBJ1-5	TGTGCCAGCAGTCCCCTGGGGACAGGGGATCAGCCCCAGCATTTT	CASSPLGTGDQPQHF
.	TRBD2	TRBV2	TRBJ2-1	TGTGCCAGCAGATGGGGCGCGGGGACTAGCTCTGAGCAGTTCTTC	CASRWGAGTSSEQFF
.	.	TRBV3-1/TRBV3-2	TRBJ2-1	TGTGCCAGCAGCAACCAGCGGGCCTCCTACAATGAGCAGTTCTTC	CASSNQRASYNEQFF
.	TRBD1	TRBV11-2	TRBJ1-2	TGTGCCAGTGTACAGGGGGCGGCAGGATATGGCTACACCTTC	CASVQGAAGYGYTF
.	.	TRBV2	TRBJ2-1	TGTGCCAGCAGTGAAGCCGATAGCGGCATACAATTTGTTCGGTTCTTC	CASSEADSGIQFVRFF
.	.	TRBV9	TRBJ2-3	TGTGCCAGCAGCGTAGCCCCCCACACAGATACGCAGTATTTT	CASSVAPHTDTQYF
.	TRBD1	TRBV5-1	TRBJ2-7	TGCGCCAGCAGCTTGGCCGGGACAGGGGGACACGAGCAGTACTTC	CASSLAGTGGHEQYF
few	.	TRBV9	TRBJ1-2	TGTGCCAGCAGCGTAGACCCACTTTCCGGTGGCTACACCTTC	CASSVDPLSGGYTF
.	TRBD1	TRBV5-4	TRBJ2-1	TGTGCCAGCAGCTTACAAGGGGGCGATGAGCAGTTCTTC	CASSLQGGDEQFF
.	.	TRBV19	TRBJ2-2	TGTGCCAGTAGAACGATATGGGTTCGGGGCACCGGGGAGCTGTTTTTT	CASRTIWVRGTGELFF
.	.	TRBV28	TRBJ1-1	TGTGCCAGCCTACGGACAGCTTTGAACACTGAAGCTTTCTTT	CASLRTALNTEAFF
once	.	TRBV6-5	TRBJ1-1	TGTGCCAGCAGTTCTACAGGCCACACTGAAGCTTTCTTT	CASSSTGHTEAFF
.	TRBD1	TRBV7-3	TRBJ2-3	TGTGCCAGCAGCTTCGGACAGGGGGGGACAGATACGCAGTATTTT	CASSFGQGGTDTQYF
.	.	TRBV2	TRBJ2-1	TGTGCCAGCACCAACAATGAGCAGTTCTTC	CASTNNEQFF
.	TRBD1	TRBV19	TRBJ1-2	TGTGCCAGTAGCCTCTGGACAGGGAGGGATGGCTACACCTTC	CASSLWTGRDGYTF
.	TRBD1	TRBV5-4	TRBJ1-2	TGTGCCAGCAGCCCGCAAGAGGGTCGACAGGGGGGATCCTATGGCTACACCTTC	CASSPQEGRQGGSYGYTF
.	.	TRBV19	TRBJ1-6	TGTGCCAGTAGTGTAAAGCCTGCTAATTCACCCCTCCACTTT	CASSVKPANSPLHF
.	.	TRBV7-8	TRBJ1-1	TGTGCCAGCAGACCGAGTTGGGGGGGGCTTAACACTGAAGCTTTCTTT	CASRPSWGGLNTEAFF
.	TRBD1	TRBV28	TRBJ2-1	TGTGCCAGCAGCACGACAGGGACAGAAGTCCACAATGAGCAGTTCTTC	CASSTTGTEVHNEQFF
.	.	TRBV5-3	TRBJ1-2	TGTGCCAGAAGCTTGCTAGATGACTATGGCTACACCTTC	CARSLLDDYGYTF
.	.	TRBV6-6	TRBJ1-1	TGTGCCAGCAGTTACGCGGAATTGAACACTGAAGCTTTCTTT	CASSYAELNTEAFF
.	.	TRBV3-1/TRBV3-2	TRBJ1-6	TGTGCCAGCAGCCAGCAGGGAACCTATAATTCACCCCTCCACTTT	CASSQQGTYNSPLHF
.	.	TRBV19	TRBJ2-3	TGTGCCAGTAGTGAACAGCCTGCTCCAGATACGCAGTATTTT	CASSEQPAPDTQYF
.	TRBD1	TRBV5-1	TRBJ2-2	TGCGCCAGCAGCTCTGGGACAGGGACGAACACCGGGGAGCTGTTTTTT	CASSSGTGTNTGELFF
.	.	TRBV5-4	TRBJ2-7	TGTGCCAGCAGCTCGGGAGTGGTGTACGAGCAGTACTTC	CASSSGVVYEQYF
.	TRBD1	TRBV24-1	TRBJ2-7	TGTGCCACAACCTCGGGACAGGCACCCTACGAGCAGTACTTC	CATTSGQAPYEQYF
.	.	TRBV19	TRBJ1-4	TGTGCCAGTAGTATAGCAGGAGGAGTGAATGAAAAACTGTTTTTT	CASSIAGGVNEKLFF
.	.	TRBV27	TRBJ2-1	TGTGCCAGCAGCGCCCTTGGAGCCTACAATGAGCAGTTCTTC	CASSALGAYNEQFF
.	TRBD1	TRBV18	TRBJ1-1	TGTGCCAGCTCGGGACAGGGGAAGTACGCTGAAGCTTTCTTT	CASSGQGKYAEAFF
few	.	TRBV4-3	TRBJ2-2	TGCGCCAGCAGCCAAGCAACAGTGAACACCGGGGAGCTGTTTTTT	CASSQATVNTGELFF
.	.	TRBV5-1	TRBJ2-2	TGCGCCAGCAGCGCCCCAGAGAACACCGGGGAGCTGTTTTTT	CASSAPENTGELFF
.	TRBD1	TRBV5-4	TRBJ2-7	TGTGCCAGCAGCAGAGGACAGGCGAGCTCCTACGAGCAGTACTTC	CASSRGQASSYEQYF
.	.	TRBV4-3	TRBJ2-1	TGCGCCAGCAGCCAAGAATGGACAGGAGGGGGGTACAATGAGCAGTTCTTC	CASSQEWTGGGYNEQFF
.	.	TRBV5-4	TRBJ1-2	TGTGCCAGCAGATTTCAGGTGGCCTATGGCTACACCTTC	CASRFQVAYGYTF
.	TRBD2	TRBV28	TRBJ2-3	TGTGCCAGCAGTCCACACTCTCCCCTGGGGGGGTTGACAGATACGCAGTATTTT	CASSPHSPLGGLTDTQYF
.	TRBD2	TRBV3-1/TRBV3-2	TRBJ2-1	TGTGCCAGCAGCCACTCGCTGCCGGGACTAGCCAGTGAGCAGTTCTTC	CASSHSLPGLASEQFF
.	.	TRBV5-1	TRBJ1-2	TGCGCCAGCAGCTTGGGCAGGGATGCTGGCTACACCTTC	CASSLGRDAGYTF
once	.	TRBV4-3	TRBJ2-3	TGCGCCAGCAGCCAACGGGTATACCCTAGCACAGATACGCAGTATTTT	CASSQRVYPSTDTQYF
once	.	TRBV7-6	TRBJ1-1	TGTGCCAGCAGCGTGGACAGTAACACTGAAGCTTTCTTT	CASSVDSNTEAFF
.	TRBD2	TRBV5-1	TRBJ2-3	TGCGCCAGCAGCTCCGGACTAGCTCCAGATACGCAGTATTTT	CASSSGLAPDTQYF
.	.	TRBV7-3	TRBJ1-6	TGTGCCAGCAGCTCCACAGGGCAATCACCCCTCCACTTT	CASSSTGQSPLHF
.	.	TRBV7-2	TRBJ2-7	TGTGCCAGCAGCCCCGGTTCGTACGAGCAGTACTTC	CASSPGSYEQYF
.	TRBD2	TRBV7-8	TRBJ2-2	TGTGCCAGCAGCTTCGCCGGGACTAGCGGCTTGACCGGGGAGCTGTTTTTT	CASSFAGTSGLTGELFF
.	TRBD2	TRBV6-2/TRBV6-3	TRBJ2-1	TGTGCCAGCAGTTACACATCTAGCGGAGAAAACTACAATGAGCAGTTCTTC	CASSYTSSGENYNEQFF
.	.	TRBV5-1	TRBJ2-2	TGCGCCAGCAGGAAAAGGTGGGAGGACACCGGGGAGCTGTTTTTT	CASRKRWEDTGELFF
.	.	TRBV30	TRBJ2-7	TGTGCCTGGAGTGTCGGGGGTATCTCCTACGAGCAGTACTTC	CAWSVGGISYEQYF
.	.	TRBV2	TRBJ1-6	TGTGCCAGCAGTCCACAGGTACACAGCTCACCCCTCCACTTT	CASSPQVHSSPLHF
.	TRBD1	TRBV9	TRBJ2-1	TGTGCCAGCAGCGGACCGGGACAGCTCAACAATGAGCAGTTCTTC	CASSGPGQLNNEQFF
.	.	TRBV12-3/TRBV12-4	TRBJ1-2	TGTGCCAGCAGTTTACAGGTAGATGGCTACACCTTC	CASSLQVDGYTF
few	.	TRBV7-9	TRBJ1-1	TGTGCCAGCAGCTTATTACAGGGAGCTTTCTTT	CASSLLQGAFF
.	.	TRBV25-1	TRBJ1-2	TGTGCCAGCAGTGAGACAGTTTCGAGGATTAACTATGGCTACACCTTC	CASSETVSRINYGYTF
once	TRBD2	TRBV7-9	TRBJ2-3	TGTGCCAGCAGCAAAGCTGGGGCTAGCGGGAGCGCAGATACGCAGTATTTT	CASSKAGASGSADTQYF
.	TRBD2	TRBV11-3	TRBJ2-1	TGTGCCAGCAGCATCACTAGCGGGAGTCTCAATGAGCAGTTCTTC	CASSITSGSLNEQFF